This T cell receptor beta chain originates from a study of blood T cell repertoires in COVID-19. V shed 2 bases and J shed 4 bases, with 11 bases lying between them. The CDR3 has 14 residues. From germline, CDR1 is SNHLY and CDR2 FYNNEI. The table came from immunoSEQ multiplex PCR; TCRdb's copy has only in-frame clones and leaves some out. The sample carries a few hundred thousand clones, 70% to 90% recorded once. V gene TRBV2 combines with J gene TRBJ1-2; D might be TRBD1 (5 bases). The origin of this receptor is a woman under 40 who had been exposed to COVID-19. Sequenced sample: PBMCs or T cells enriched from blood (not recorded which). DNA of the CDR3: TGTGCCAGCAGTGAATCCAGGGTGGCCTATGGCTACACCTTC. This encodes CASSESRVAYGYTF.